These 11 T cell receptor beta chains were sequenced from one sample in a study of STAT3 mutations in large granular lymphocyte leukemia. Broader study findings: Every T-LGLL patient had at least one immunodominant TCRbeta clonotype.

TCRdb keeps only in-frame clones here, not all; method: immunoSEQ multiplex PCR. The sample includes around 33,000 clones, 65% to 80% of them seen just once. No antigen has been assigned to these receptors. Sequencing was carried out using peripheral blood mononuclear cells. Receptors were obtained from a woman in her fifties or sixties with T-cell large granular lymphocyte leukemia. Some clones in this sample may be carry-over from other donors' samples.

The rearrangement uses TRBV7-2 and TRBJ2-2; 8 bases fit TRBD2. The V gene end was trimmed by 5 bases and the J gene end by 0 bases; junction bases not matched to a gene: 8. This CDR3 comprises 17 residues. The V gene's germline CDR1 is SGHTA and CDR2 FQGNSA. Written as DNA, the CDR3 is TGTGCCAGCAGCCCCGGGGGGGCGGGAGCGAACACCGGGGAGCTGTTTTTT. Its translation is CASSPGGAGANTGELFF. Using reference TRBV7-2 and TRBJ2-2 for the parts outside the CDR3, the full variable domain is GAGVSQSPSNKVTEKGKDVELRCDPISGHTALYWYRQSLGQGLEFLIYFQGNSAPDKSGLPSDRFSAERTGGSVSTLTIQRTQQEDSAVYLCASSPGGAGANTGELFFGEGSRLTVL.

This chain links TRBV6-5 with TRBJ2-7, with D uncertain. This CDR3 has 12 amino acids. Germline-derived CDR1 and CDR2 are MNHEY and SVGAGI. V was trimmed by 6 bases and J by 6 bases, leaving 12 bases between them. The CDR3 DNA sequence: TGTGCCAGCAGCCCTGGAATGGGCGAGCAGTACTTC. It yields the protein CASSPGMGEQYF.

The chain is built from TRBV29-1 and TRBJ2-7, with D uncertain. Trimming left V 5 bases short and J 5 bases short, with 13 bases between. Germline V gene data show CDR1 as SQVTM and CDR2 as ANQGSEA. The CDR3 has 12 residues. The CDR3 sequence: CSVILVRDEQYF. The CDR3 DNA reads TGCAGCGTTATTCTGGTCCGGGACGAGCAGTACTTC.

V gene TRBV5-1 combines with J gene TRBJ2-7; D gene unclear. Trimming pared 0 bases from V and 0 bases from J, leaving 10 bases between. Germline V gene lookup returns CDR1 SGHRS and CDR2 YFSETQ. CDR3 length: 15 residues. The CDR3 sequence: CASSLGADGSYEQYF. The CDR3 DNA reads as TGCGCCAGCAGCTTGGGGGCAGATGGCTCCTACGAGCAGTACTTC.

V is TRBV25-1 and J is TRBJ2-7; the D is unclear. In germline, CDR1 is MGHDK, CDR2 SYGVNS. The germline V and J ends were trimmed by 3 bases and 3 bases, with 6 bases remaining between them. CDR3 length: 12 amino acids. CDR3 region: CASSDSGYEQYF. Here the CDR3 DNA reads TGTGCCAGCAGTGATTCAGGCTACGAGCAGTACTTC.

The rearrangement uses TRBV11-3 and TRBJ1-1; D gene ambiguous. The CDR3 totals 12 residues. V was shortened by 8 bases and J by 4 bases, with 11 bases between the two germline ends. In germline, CDR1 is SGHNT, CDR2 YENEEA. The CDR3 is CASGKGGTEAFF. The CDR3 region has the DNA TGTGCCAGCGGGAAGGGTGGCACTGAAGCTTTCTTT.

The chain carries TRBV9 and TRBJ2-3, with 9 bases fitting TRBD2. With V trimmed by 2 bases and J by 4 bases, 5 bases remained unmatched. The CDR3 is 15 residues long. Germline lookup yields CDR1 SGDLS and CDR2 YYNGEE. DNA of the CDR3: TGTGCCAGCAGCGTTCAGGGACTAGCCGCAGATACGCAGTATTTT. Amino acid sequence: CASSVQGLAADTQYF. The entire variable domain, with the rest obtained from reference TRBV9 and TRBJ2-3, is as follows: DSGVTQTPKHLITATGQRVTLRCSPRSGDLSVYWYQQSLDQGLQFLIQYYNGEERAKGNILERFSAQQFPDLHSELNLSSLELGDSALYFCASSVQGLAADTQYFGPGTRLTVL.

The V gene is TRBV10-2, the J gene TRBJ2-5; possible D gene TRBD2, 5 bases. Germline V gives CDR1 WSHSY, CDR2 SAAADI. Trimming stripped 0 bases from V and 5 bases from J, with 10 bases between. This CDR3 is built from 14 residues. CDR3 coding DNA: TGCGCCAGCAGTGAGTCTGGACTTGCCGAGACCCAGTACTTC. It specifies CASSESGLAETQYF.

The chain has TRBV6-6 and TRBJ2-3; TRBD2 agrees at 12 bases. Germline V gene data show CDR1 as MNHNY and CDR2 as SVGAGI (reference sequence). The V and J ends lost 4 bases and 3 bases, in that order; junction bases with no gene match: 2. The CDR3 is 15 amino acids. CDR3 amino acids: CASSLGLAGTDTQYF. CDR3 nucleotides: TGTGCCAGCAGTTTAGGACTAGCGGGAACAGATACGCAGTATTTT.

CDR3 region: CASSPSTDTQYF. DNA of the CDR3: TGTGCCAGCAGCCCTAGCACAGATACGCAGTATTTT. This rearrangement joins TRBV7-2 to TRBJ2-3; unclear D gene. Germline V gene lookup returns CDR1 SGHTA and CDR2 FQGNSA. Trimming removed 5 bases at V and 0 bases at J, with 3 bases between. The CDR3 runs 12 residues.

This sequence joins TRBV5-1 and TRBJ1-1; TRBD1 matches 7 bases. V lost 0 bases and J lost 6; bases outside the gene matches: 8. This CDR3 spans 15 amino acids. CDR1 SGHRS and CDR2 YFSETQ come from the germline V gene. The CDR3 region is CASSLGQGRTAEAFF. Here the CDR3 DNA reads TGCGCCAGCAGCTTGGGACAGGGAAGAACAGCTGAAGCTTTCTTT.